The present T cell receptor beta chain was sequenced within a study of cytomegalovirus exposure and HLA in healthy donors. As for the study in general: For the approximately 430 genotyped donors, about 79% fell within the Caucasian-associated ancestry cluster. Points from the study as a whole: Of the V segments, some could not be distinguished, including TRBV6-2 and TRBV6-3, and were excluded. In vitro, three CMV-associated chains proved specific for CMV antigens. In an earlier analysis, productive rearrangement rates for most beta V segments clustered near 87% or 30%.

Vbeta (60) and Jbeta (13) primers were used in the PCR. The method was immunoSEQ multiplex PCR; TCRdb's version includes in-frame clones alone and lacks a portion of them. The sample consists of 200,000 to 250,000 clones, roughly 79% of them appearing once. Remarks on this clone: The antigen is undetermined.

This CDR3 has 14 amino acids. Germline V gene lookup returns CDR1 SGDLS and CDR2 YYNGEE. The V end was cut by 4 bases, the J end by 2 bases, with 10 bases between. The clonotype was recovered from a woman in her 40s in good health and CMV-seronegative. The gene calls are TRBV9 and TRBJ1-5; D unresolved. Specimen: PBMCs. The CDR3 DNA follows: TGTGCCAGCAGCCAAGGCGGGGGCAATCAGCCCCAGCATTTT. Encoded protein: CASSQGGGNQPQHF. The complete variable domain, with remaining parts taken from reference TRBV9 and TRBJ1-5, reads DSGVTQTPKHLITATGQRVTLRCSPRSGDLSVYWYQQSLDQGLQFLIQYYNGEERAKGNILERFSAQQFPDLHSELNLSSLELGDSALYFCASSQGGGNQPQHFGDGTRLSIL.